This entry lists 13 T cell receptor beta chains sequenced from one sample in a study of blood T cell repertoires in COVID-19. Repertoires were generated with immunoSEQ multiplex PCR, while TCRdb's copy carries only in-frame clones and drops some. The sample has roughly 90,000 clones, approximately 80% seen once. Sequencing input: peripheral blood. These receptors all come from a woman older than 75 with active or convalescent COVID-19.

CDR3 loop: CASSRDRGNSPLHF. In nucleotides, the CDR3 is TGTGCCAGCAGCCGGGACAGGGGAAATTCACCCCTCCACTTT. The chain uses TRBV5-6 and TRBJ1-6, with 10 nucleotides matching TRBD1. There are 14 residues in the CDR3. The V segment lost 4 bases and the J segment 7 bases; nucleotides outside the gene matches: 2. Germline CDR1 SGHDT, CDR2 YYEEEE.

This clone came up once. This rearrangement joins TRBV9 to TRBJ1-4; 7 bases match TRBD1. J gave up 8 bases and V 3 bases, and 7 bases lay outside the gene matches. Per germline, CDR1 SGDLS and CDR2 YYNGEE. The CDR3 length is 14 residues. CDR3 residues: CASSAGTVVEKLFF. The CDR3 DNA reads TGTGCCAGCAGCGCCGGGACAGTGGTGGAAAAACTGTTTTTT.

V and J are TRBV4-1 and TRBJ2-5; the D gene is possibly TRBD2 (5 bases). CDR1 is MGHRA, CDR2 YSYEKL, per germline. Deletions cut 0 bases from V and 11 bases from J, with 13 bases between. This CDR3 has 13 residues. Written as DNA, the CDR3 is TGCGCCAGCAGCCAAGAAGGAGGCAGCCGGCAGTACTTC. Translated, it gives CASSQEGGSRQYF.

The chain carries TRBV7-3 and TRBJ2-1; 11 bases align to TRBD1. Trimming took 5 bases from V and 8 from J; bases not matched to a gene: 5. The CDR3 length is 14 residues. Looked up from germline, CDR1 is SGHTA and CDR2 is FQGTGA. CDR3 nucleotide sequence: TGTGCCAGCAGCCGTGGACAGGGGGCCCATGAGCAGTTCTTC. This codes for CASSRGQGAHEQFF.

This chain uses TRBV9 with TRBJ2-2, with 14 positions matching TRBD2. Trimming at V came to 3 bases and at J to 4 bases, leaving 2 bases not matched to a gene. The CDR3 extends over 16 amino acids. The germline gives CDR1 SGDLS, CDR2 YYNGEE. CDR3 in amino acids: CASSGGTSGSTGELFF. The CDR3 DNA reads as TGTGCCAGCAGCGGGGGGACTAGCGGGAGCACCGGGGAGCTGTTTTTT.

The gene calls are TRBV11-3 and TRBJ2-7; weak D call: TRBD1 (6 bases). The germline V gene has CDR1 SGHNT and CDR2 YENEEA. Trimming took 5 bases from V and 7 from J, leaving 24 bases between them. The CDR3 has 16 amino acids. The CDR3 region is CASSPPPGQGFGEQYF. DNA of the CDR3: TGTGCCAGCAGCCCTCCCCCGGGACAAGGTTTCGGGGAGCAGTACTTC.

In its sample, this clone was seen a few times. The rearrangement uses TRBV10-2 and TRBJ1-2; D is undetermined. CDR1 and CDR2 (germline): WSHSY, SAAADI. Trimming removed 10 bases at V and 8 bases at J, with 14 bases between. The CDR3 is 11 amino acids. In DNA, the CDR3 is TGCGCCACCGGATCCGGGGTAGGCTACACCTTC. Translation: CATGSGVGYTF.

The rearrangement links TRBV7-8 to TRBJ2-5; 10 nucleotides line up with TRBD1. The germline V gene encodes CDR1 SGHVS and CDR2 FQNEAQ. The CDR3 is 14 amino acids. The V and J ends lost 5 bases and 7 bases, in that order; junction bases with no gene match: 7. The CDR3 DNA sequence: TGTGCCAGCAGCCTCGGACAGGGGGTGAGGACCCAGTACTTC. Translated: CASSLGQGVRTQYF.

The J gene is TRBJ2-7, the V gene TRBV3-1 (or the pseudogene TRBV3-2); D gene ambiguous. V gave up 1 base and J gave up 5 bases, with 12 bases separating them. Germline assignment: CDR1 LGHDT and CDR2 YNNKEL (reference sequence). The CDR3 extends over 14 amino acids. DNA for the CDR3: TGTGCCAGCAGCCAAGCCCTTAAAGCGCACGAGCAGTACTTC. Its translation is CASSQALKAHEQYF.

The CDR3: CASRNSGKLFF. DNA of the CDR3: TGTGCCAGCAGAAACTCGGGAAAACTGTTTTTT. The chain links TRBV12-3 or TRBV12-4 to TRBJ1-4; D remains ambiguous. This CDR3 is 11 amino acids long. Trimming took 6 bases from V and 10 from J, leaving 9 bases between them.

The chain joins TRBV19 to TRBJ2-2; TRBD1 matches 8 bases. Per germline, CDR1 LNHDA and CDR2 SQIVND (reference sequence). The CDR3 is made up of 14 amino acids. Trimming at V came to 7 bases and at J to 4 bases, leaving 5 bases not matched to a gene. The CDR3 spells CASTAGGLTGELFF. CDR3 nucleotide sequence: TGTGCCAGTACGGCAGGGGGCCTCACCGGGGAGCTGTTTTTT.

The rearrangement links TRBV5-4 to TRBJ1-2; 8 bases align to TRBD1. Germline CDR1 reads SGHNT; CDR2 reads YYREEE (reference sequence). Trimming at V came to 4 bases and at J to 6 bases, leaving 11 bases not matched to a gene. This CDR3 has 15 amino acids. CDR3 DNA: TGTGCCAGCAGCACGGGGACAGGACCTTGGGATGGCTACACCTTC. Translated: CASSTGTGPWDGYTF. Full variable domain (outside the CDR3, taken from reference TRBV5-4 and TRBJ1-2): ETGVTQSPTHLIKTRGQQVTLRCSSQSGHNTVSWYQQALGQGPQFIFQYYREEENGRGNFPPRFSGLQFPNYSSELNVNALELDDSALYLCASSTGTGPWDGYTFGSGTRLTVV.

This clone was recorded a few times. The CDR3 bases are TGTGCCAGCAGCTCGCCGGACAGGGCCTCACCCCTCCACTTT. It translates to CASSSPDRASPLHF. The chain uses TRBV7-8 and TRBJ1-6; TRBD1 agrees at 8 bases. Trimming removed 4 bases from V and 10 bases from J; junction bases left unmatched: 6. Germline assignment: CDR1 SGHVS and CDR2 FQNEAQ. The CDR3 contains 14 residues.